This record covers a single T cell receptor beta chain. Its cognate antigen is unknown. The CDR3 consists of 17 residues. V was pared by 6 bases and J by 4 bases, with 21 bases between. These data belong to a study of T-cell memory formation after mild COVID-19. Overall study context: TCR clusters mostly belonged to single donors.

Study-level points and caveats: Several responding clones turned up in pre-infection memory, indicating that cross-reactive memory may have taken part. Contracting clones, day 15 to 85, had balanced CD4/CD8, and later expanders favored CD4+. Among clones peaking at day 37 in the second wave, SARS-CoV-2 specificity remained unconfirmed.

One entry per CDR3 protein results from TCRdb running MiXCR on the 5' RACE reads. The sample has about 620,000 distinct CDR3 sequences, under 20% seen once. The sequence was collected from an adult woman who had mild COVID-19 (a few samples of this study predate the infection). Cell type and time point are not known. Sequenced input: PBMCs or a T cell subset sorted from them (not recorded which). This chain links TRBV12-3 or TRBV12-4 with TRBJ1-4; D may be TRBD1 (5 bases). The CDR3 here is CASSLLGDGVYNEKLFF. The CDR3 DNA follows: TGTGCCAGCAGCCTATTGGGGGACGGAGTATATAATGAAAAACTGTTTTTT.